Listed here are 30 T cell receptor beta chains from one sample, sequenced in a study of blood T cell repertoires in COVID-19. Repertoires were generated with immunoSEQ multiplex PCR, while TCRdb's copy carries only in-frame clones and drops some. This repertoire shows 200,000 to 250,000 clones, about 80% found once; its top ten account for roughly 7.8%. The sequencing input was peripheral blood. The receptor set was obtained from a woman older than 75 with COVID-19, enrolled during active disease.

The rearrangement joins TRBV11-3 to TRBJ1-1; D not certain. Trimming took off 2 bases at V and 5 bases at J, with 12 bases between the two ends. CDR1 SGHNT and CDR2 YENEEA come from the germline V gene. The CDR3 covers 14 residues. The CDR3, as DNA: TGTGCCAGCAGCTTACGGAGGGCTAATACTGAAGCTTTCTTT. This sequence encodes CASSLRRANTEAFF. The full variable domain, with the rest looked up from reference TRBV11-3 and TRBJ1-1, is EAGVVQSPRYKIIEKKQPVAFWCNPISGHNTLYWYLQNLGQGPELLIRYENEEAVDDSQLPKDRFSAERLKGVDSTLKIQPAELGDSAVYLCASSLRRANTEAFFGQGTRLTVV.

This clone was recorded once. This CDR3 reads CASSAGGSAYEQYF. Written as DNA, the CDR3 is TGTGCCAGCAGCGCCGGAGGGTCTGCCTACGAGCAGTACTTC. The chain couples TRBV9 to TRBJ2-7, with D possibly matching TRBD2 (6 bases). Per the germline V gene, CDR1 is SGDLS and CDR2 is YYNGEE. Trimming took off 3 bases at V and 2 bases at J, with 12 bases between the two ends. This CDR3 is built from 14 residues.

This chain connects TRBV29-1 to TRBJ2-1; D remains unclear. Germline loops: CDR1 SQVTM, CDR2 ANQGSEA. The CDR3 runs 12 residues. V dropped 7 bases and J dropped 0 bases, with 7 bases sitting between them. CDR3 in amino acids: CSGASSYNEQFF. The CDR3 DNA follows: TGCAGCGGTGCGAGCTCCTACAATGAGCAGTTCTTC.

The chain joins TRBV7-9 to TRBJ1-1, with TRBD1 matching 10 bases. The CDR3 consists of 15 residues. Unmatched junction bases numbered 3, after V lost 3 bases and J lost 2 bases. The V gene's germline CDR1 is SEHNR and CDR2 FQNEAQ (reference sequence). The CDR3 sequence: CASSLGQGPNTEAFF. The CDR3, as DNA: TGTGCCAGCAGCTTGGGACAGGGGCCAAACACTGAAGCTTTCTTT.

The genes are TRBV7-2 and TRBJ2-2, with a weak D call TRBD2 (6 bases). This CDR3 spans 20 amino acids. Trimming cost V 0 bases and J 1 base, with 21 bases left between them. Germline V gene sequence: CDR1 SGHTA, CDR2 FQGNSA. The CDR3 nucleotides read TGTGCCAGCAGCTTAGCGGGCAGGGCGGGACCTTTCAGGAACACCGGGGAGCTGTTTTTT. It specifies CASSLAGRAGPFRNTGELFF. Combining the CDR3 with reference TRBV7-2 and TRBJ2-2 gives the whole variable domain GAGVSQSPSNKVTEKGKDVELRCDPISGHTALYWYRQSLGQGLEFLIYFQGNSAPDKSGLPSDRFSAERTGGSVSTLTIQRTQQEDSAVYLCASSLAGRAGPFRNTGELFFGEGSRLTVL.

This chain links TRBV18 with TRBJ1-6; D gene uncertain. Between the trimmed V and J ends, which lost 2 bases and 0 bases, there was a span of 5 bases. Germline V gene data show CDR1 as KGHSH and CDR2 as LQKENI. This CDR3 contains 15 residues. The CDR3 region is CASSPGISYNSPLHF. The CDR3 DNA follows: TGTGCCAGCTCACCAGGCATCTCCTATAATTCACCCCTCCACTTT. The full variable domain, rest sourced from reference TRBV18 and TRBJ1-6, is NAGVMQNPRHLVRRRGQEARLRCSPMKGHSHVYWYRQLPEEGLKFMVYLQKENIIDESGMPKERFSAEFPKEGPSILRIQQVVRGDSAAYFCASSPGISYNSPLHFGNGTRLTVT.

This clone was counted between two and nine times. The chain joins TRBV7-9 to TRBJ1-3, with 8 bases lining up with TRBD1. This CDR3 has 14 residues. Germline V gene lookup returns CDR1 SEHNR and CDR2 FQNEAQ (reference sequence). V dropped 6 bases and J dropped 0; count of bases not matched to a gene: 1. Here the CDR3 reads CASSTGGSGNTIYF. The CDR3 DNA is TGTGCCAGCAGTACAGGGGGCTCTGGAAACACCATATATTTT.

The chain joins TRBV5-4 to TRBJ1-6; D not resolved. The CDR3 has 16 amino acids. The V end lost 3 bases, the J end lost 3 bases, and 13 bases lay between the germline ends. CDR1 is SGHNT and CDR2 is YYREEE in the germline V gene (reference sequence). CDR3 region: CASSSSHASYNSPLHF. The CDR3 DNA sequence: TGTGCCAGCAGCTCGTCGCACGCCAGCTATAATTCACCCCTCCACTTT.

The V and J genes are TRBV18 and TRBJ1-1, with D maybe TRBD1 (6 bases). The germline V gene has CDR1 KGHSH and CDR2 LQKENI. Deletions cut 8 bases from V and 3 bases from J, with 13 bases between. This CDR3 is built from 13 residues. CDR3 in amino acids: CASLQGLDTEAFF. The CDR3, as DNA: TGTGCCAGCCTCCAGGGGTTGGACACTGAAGCTTTCTTT. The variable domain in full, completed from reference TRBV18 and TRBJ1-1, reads NAGVMQNPRHLVRRRGQEARLRCSPMKGHSHVYWYRQLPEEGLKFMVYLQKENIIDESGMPKERFSAEFPKEGPSILRIQQVVRGDSAAYFCASLQGLDTEAFFGQGTRLTVV.

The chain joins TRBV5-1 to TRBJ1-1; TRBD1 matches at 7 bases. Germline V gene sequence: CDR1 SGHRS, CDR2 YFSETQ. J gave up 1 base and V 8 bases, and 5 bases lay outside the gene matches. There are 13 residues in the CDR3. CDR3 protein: CASGDSENTEAFF. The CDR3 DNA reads TGCGCCAGTGGGGACAGCGAGAACACTGAAGCTTTCTTT.

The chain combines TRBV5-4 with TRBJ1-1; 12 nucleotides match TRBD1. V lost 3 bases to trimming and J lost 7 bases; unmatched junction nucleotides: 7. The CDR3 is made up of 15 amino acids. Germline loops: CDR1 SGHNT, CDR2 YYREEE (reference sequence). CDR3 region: CASSSPGQGANEAFF. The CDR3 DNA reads TGTGCCAGCAGCTCCCCGGGACAGGGGGCTAATGAAGCTTTCTTT.

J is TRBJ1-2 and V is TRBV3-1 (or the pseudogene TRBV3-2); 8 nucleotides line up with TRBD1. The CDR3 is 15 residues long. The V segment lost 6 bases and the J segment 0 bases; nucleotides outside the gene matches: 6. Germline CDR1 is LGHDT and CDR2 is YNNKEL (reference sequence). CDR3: CASSRGQETNYGYTF. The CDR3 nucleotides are TGTGCCAGCAGTCGGGGACAGGAGACTAACTATGGCTACACCTTC.

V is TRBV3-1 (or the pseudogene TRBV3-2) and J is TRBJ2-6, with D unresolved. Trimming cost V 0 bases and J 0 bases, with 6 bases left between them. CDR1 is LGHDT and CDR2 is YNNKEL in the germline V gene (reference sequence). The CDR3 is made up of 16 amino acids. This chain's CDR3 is CASSQDSSSGANVLTF. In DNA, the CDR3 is TGTGCCAGCAGCCAAGATTCGAGCTCTGGGGCCAACGTCCTGACTTTC.

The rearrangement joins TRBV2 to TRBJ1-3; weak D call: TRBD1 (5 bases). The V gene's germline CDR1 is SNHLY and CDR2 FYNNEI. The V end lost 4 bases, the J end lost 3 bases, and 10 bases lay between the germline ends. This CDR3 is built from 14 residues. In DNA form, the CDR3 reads TGTGCCAGCAGTGGCCGCAGGGATGGAAACACCATATATTTT. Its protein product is CASSGRRDGNTIYF. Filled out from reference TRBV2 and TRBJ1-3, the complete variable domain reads EPEVTQTPSHQVTQMGQEVILRCVPISNHLYFYWYRQILGQKVEFLVSFYNNEISEKSEIFDDQFSVERPDGSNFTLKIRSTKLEDSAMYFCASSGRRDGNTIYFGEGSWLTVV.

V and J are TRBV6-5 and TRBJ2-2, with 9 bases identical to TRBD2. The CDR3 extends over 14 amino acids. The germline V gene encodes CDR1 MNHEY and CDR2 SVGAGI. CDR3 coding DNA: TGTGCTGCAACCGAGACTAGCGGCACCGGGGAGCTGTTTTTT. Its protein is CAATETSGTGELFF.

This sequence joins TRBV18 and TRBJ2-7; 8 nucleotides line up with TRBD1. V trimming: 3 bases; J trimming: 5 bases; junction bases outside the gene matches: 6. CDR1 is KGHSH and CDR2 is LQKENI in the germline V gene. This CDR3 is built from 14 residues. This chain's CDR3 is CASSPGTGSHEQYF. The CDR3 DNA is TGTGCCAGCTCACCCGGGACAGGATCCCACGAGCAGTACTTC.

In DNA form, the CDR3 reads TGTGCCAGCAGTCAGGGTCTGGAGACTGAAGCTTTCTTT. Translating gives CASSQGLETEAFF. This chain links TRBV9 with TRBJ1-1; perhaps TRBD1 as D (5 bases). Trimming removed 5 bases at V and 5 bases at J, with 13 bases between. Germline-derived CDR1 and CDR2 are SGDLS and YYNGEE. The CDR3 sequence is 13 residues long.

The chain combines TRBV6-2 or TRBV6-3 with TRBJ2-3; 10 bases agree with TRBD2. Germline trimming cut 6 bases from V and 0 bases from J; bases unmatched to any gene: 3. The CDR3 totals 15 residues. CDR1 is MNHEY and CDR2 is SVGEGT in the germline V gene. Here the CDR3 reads CASRPSGSSTDTQYF. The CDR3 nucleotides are TGTGCCAGCAGACCTAGCGGGAGCAGCACAGATACGCAGTATTTT.

CDR3 nucleotide sequence: TGTGCCAGCAGCTCTGACAGGGAAGACTACACCTTC. Protein sequence: CASSSDREDYTF. The genes are TRBV7-8 and TRBJ1-2; 7 bases are a match to TRBD1. CDR1 is SGHVS, CDR2 FQNEAQ, per germline. The junction had 6 bases not matched to a gene; V was cut back by 4 bases and J by 10 bases. CDR3 length: 12 amino acids.

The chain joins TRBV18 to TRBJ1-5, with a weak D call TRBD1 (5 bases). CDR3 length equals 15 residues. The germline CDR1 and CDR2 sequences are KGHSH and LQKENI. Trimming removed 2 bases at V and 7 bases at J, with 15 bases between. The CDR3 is CASSPAHQGVQPQHF. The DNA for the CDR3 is TGTGCCAGCTCACCAGCCCATCAGGGTGTGCAGCCCCAGCATTTT.

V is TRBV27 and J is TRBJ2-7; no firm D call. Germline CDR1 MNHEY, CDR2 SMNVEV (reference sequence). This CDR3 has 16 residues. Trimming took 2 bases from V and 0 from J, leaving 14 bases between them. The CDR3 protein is CASSLGGSVPSYEQYF. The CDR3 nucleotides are TGTGCCAGCAGTTTAGGTGGCAGCGTCCCCTCCTACGAGCAGTACTTC.

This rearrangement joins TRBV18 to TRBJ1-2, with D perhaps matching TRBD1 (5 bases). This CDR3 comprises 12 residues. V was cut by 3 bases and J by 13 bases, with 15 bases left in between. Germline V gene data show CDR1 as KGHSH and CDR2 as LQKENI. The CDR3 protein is CASSPDRDLCTF. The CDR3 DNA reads TGTGCCAGCTCACCGGATCGGGACTTGTGCACCTTC. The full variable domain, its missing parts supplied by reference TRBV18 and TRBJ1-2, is NAGVMQNPRHLVRRRGQEARLRCSPMKGHSHVYWYRQLPEEGLKFMVYLQKENIIDESGMPKERFSAEFPKEGPSILRIQQVVRGDSAAYFCASSPDRDLCTFGSGTRLTVV.

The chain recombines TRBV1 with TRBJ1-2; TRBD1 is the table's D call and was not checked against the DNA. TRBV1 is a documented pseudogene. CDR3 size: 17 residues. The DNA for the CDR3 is TGCACCAGCAGCCAAGATCCGCTCAGGACACCATCTATGCGCTACACCTTC. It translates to CTSSQDPLRTPSMRYTF.

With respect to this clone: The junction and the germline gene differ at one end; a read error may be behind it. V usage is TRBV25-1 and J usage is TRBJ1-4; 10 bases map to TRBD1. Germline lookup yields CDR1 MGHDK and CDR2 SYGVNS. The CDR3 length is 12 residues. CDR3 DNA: TGCCTAAAGGGACAGGGGAATGAAAAACTGTTTTTT. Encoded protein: CLKGQGNEKLFF. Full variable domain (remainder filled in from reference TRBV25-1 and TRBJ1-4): EADIYQTPRYLVIGTGKKITLECSQTMGHDKMYWYQQDPGMELHLIHYSYGVNSTEKGDLSSESTVSRIRTEHFPLTLESARPSHTSQYLCLKGQGNEKLFFGSGTQLSVL.

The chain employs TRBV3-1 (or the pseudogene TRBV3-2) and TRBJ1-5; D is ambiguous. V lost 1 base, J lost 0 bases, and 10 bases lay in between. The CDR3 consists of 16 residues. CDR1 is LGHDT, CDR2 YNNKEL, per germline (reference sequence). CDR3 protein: CASSQGSQISNQPQHF. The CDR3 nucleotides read TGTGCCAGCAGCCAAGGGTCACAGATTAGCAATCAGCCCCAGCATTTT.

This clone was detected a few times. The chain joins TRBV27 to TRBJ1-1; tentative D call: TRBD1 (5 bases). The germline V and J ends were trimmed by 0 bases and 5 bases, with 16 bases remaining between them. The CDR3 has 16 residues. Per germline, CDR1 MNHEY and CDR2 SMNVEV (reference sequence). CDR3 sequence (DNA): TGTGCCAGCAGTTTATCGGCTTGGGGACGGGAGACTGAAGCTTTCTTT. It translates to CASSLSAWGRETEAFF.

The CDR3 spells CASSPRLTGELFF. The DNA for the CDR3 is TGTGCCAGCAGCCCCCGTTTAACCGGGGAGCTGTTTTTT. V gene TRBV9 combines with J gene TRBJ2-2, with unresolved D. From germline, CDR1 is SGDLS and CDR2 YYNGEE. The CDR3 sequence is 13 residues long. V was shortened by 4 bases and J by 5 bases, with 9 bases between the two germline ends.

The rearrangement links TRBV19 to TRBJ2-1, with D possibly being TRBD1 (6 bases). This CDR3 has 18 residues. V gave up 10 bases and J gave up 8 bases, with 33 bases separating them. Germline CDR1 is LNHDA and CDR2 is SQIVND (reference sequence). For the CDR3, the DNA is TGTGCCACCGCCCCAGGGGCGAAGAAGGGAGTTAAGTCGCATGAGCAGTTCTTC. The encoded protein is CATAPGAKKGVKSHEQFF. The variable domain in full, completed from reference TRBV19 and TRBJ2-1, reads DGGITQSPKYLFRKEGQNVTLSCEQNLNHDAMYWYRQDPGQGLRLIYYSQIVNDFQKGDIAEGYSVSREKKESFPLTVTSAQKNPTAFYLCATAPGAKKGVKSHEQFFGPGTRLTVL.

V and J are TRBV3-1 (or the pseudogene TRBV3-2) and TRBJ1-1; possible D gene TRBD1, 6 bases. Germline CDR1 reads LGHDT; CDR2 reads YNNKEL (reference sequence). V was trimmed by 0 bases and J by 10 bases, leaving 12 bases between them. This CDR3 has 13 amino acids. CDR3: CASSQENTRGAFF. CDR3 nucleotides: TGTGCCAGCAGCCAAGAGAACACCAGGGGAGCTTTCTTT.

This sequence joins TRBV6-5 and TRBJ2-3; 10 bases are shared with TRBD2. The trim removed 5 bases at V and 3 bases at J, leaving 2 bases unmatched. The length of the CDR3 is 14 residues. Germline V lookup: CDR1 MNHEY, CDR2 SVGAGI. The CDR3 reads CASSSGRDTDTQYF. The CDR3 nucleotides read TGTGCCAGCAGTAGCGGGAGGGATACAGATACGCAGTATTTT.